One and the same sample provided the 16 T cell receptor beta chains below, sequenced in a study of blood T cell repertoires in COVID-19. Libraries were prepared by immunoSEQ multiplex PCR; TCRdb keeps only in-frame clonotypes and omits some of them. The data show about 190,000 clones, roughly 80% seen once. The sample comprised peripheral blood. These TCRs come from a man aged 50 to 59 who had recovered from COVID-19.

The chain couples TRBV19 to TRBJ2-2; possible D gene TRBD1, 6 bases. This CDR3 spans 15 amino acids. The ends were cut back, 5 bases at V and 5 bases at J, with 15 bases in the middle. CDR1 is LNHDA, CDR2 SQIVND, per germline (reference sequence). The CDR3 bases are TGTGCCAGTAGTCCCGCCGGCAGGGGTACCGGGGAGCTGTTTTTT. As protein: CASSPAGRGTGELFF. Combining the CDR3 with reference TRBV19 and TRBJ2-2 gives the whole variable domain DGGITQSPKYLFRKEGQNVTLSCEQNLNHDAMYWYRQDPGQGLRLIYYSQIVNDFQKGDIAEGYSVSREKKESFPLTVTSAQKNPTAFYLCASSPAGRGTGELFFGEGSRLTVL.

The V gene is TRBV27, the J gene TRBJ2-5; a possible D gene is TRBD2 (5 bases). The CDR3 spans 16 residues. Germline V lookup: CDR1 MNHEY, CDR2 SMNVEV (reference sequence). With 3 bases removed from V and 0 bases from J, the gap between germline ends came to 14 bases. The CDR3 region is CASSFHPSGNQETQYF. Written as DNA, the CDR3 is TGTGCCAGCAGTTTTCATCCGTCCGGGAACCAAGAGACCCAGTACTTC.

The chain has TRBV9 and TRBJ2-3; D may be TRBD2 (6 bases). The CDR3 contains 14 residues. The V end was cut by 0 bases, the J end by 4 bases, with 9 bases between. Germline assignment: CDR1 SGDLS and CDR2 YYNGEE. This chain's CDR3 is CASSVGGTADTQYF. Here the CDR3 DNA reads TGTGCCAGCAGCGTAGGCGGGACGGCAGATACGCAGTATTTT.

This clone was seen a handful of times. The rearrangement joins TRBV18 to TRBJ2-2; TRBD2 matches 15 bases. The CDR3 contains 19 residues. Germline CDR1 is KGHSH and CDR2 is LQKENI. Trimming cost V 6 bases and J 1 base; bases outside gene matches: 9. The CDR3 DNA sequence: TGTGCCAGCTCGGCAACCGGACTAGCGGGAGGGGTGAACACCGGGGAGCTGTTTTTT. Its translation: CASSATGLAGGVNTGELFF.

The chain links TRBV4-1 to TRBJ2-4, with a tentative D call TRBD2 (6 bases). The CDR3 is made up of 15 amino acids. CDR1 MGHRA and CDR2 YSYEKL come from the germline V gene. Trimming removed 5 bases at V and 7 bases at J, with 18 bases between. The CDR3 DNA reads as TGCGCCAGCAGCTCCCCCAATAAGGGACTCAACATTCAGTACTTC. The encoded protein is CASSSPNKGLNIQYF.

CDR3 DNA: TGTGCCAGCAGCTTTAGGACTAGCGGGGAAGGCGGAGATGAGCAGTTCTTC. Translation: CASSFRTSGEGGDEQFF. The V gene is TRBV7-9, the J gene TRBJ2-1; TRBD2 agrees at 12 bases. With V trimmed by 3 bases and J by 8 bases, 11 bases remained unmatched. CDR1 and CDR2 from the germline V gene are SEHNR and FQNEAQ (reference sequence). This CDR3 contains 17 residues.

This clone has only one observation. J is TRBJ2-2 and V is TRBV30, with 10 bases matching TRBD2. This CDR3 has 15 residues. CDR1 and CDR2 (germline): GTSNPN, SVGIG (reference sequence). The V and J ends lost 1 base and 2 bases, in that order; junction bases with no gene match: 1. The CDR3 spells CAWSALAGNTGELFF. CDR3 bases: TGTGCCTGGAGTGCACTAGCGGGAAACACCGGGGAGCTGTTTTTT.

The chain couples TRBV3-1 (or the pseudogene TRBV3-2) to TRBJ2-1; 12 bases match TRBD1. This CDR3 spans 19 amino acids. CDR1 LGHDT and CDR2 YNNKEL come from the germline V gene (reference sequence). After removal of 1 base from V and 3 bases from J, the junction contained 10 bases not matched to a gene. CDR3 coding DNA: TGTGCCAGCAGCCAAGTTGGGACAGGGGGCGCATATAGCTACAATGAGCAGTTCTTC. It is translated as CASSQVGTGGAYSYNEQFF.

CDR3 nucleotides: TGTGCCAGCAGCCAAGTTATCAGGGTGTCGAACACTGAAGCTTTCTTT. It yields the protein CASSQVIRVSNTEAFF. The rearrangement links TRBV3-1 (or the pseudogene TRBV3-2) to TRBJ1-1; possibly TRBD1 for D (5 bases). The CDR3 is 16 residues long. Germline CDR1 LGHDT, CDR2 YNNKEL (reference sequence). V lost 1 base to trimming and J lost 1 base, with 13 bases between them.

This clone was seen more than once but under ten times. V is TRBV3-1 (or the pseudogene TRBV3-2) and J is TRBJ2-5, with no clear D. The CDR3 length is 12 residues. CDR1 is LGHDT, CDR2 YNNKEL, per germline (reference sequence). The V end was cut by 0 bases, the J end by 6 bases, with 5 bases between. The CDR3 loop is CASSQDGQTQYF. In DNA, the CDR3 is TGTGCCAGCAGCCAAGATGGGCAGACCCAGTACTTC.

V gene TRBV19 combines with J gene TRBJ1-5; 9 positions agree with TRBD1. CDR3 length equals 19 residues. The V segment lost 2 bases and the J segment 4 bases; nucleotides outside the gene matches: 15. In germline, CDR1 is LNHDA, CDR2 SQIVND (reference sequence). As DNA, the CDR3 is TGTGCCAGTAGTATAATGTTCGGGACAGGGAGTGTCAAGAATCAGCCCCAGCATTTT. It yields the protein CASSIMFGTGSVKNQPQHF.

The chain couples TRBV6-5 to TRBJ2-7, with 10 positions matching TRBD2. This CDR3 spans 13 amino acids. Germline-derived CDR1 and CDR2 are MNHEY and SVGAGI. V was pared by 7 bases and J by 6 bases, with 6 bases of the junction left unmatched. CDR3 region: CASKEGLASEQYF. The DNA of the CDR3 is TGTGCCAGCAAGGAGGGACTAGCGTCCGAGCAGTACTTC.

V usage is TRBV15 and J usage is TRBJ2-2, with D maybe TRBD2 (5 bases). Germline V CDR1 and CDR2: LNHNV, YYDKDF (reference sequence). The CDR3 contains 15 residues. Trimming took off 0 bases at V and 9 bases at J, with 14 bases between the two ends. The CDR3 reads CATSRDQSEGRELFF. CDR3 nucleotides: TGTGCCACCAGCAGAGATCAGTCTGAGGGCCGGGAGCTGTTTTTT.

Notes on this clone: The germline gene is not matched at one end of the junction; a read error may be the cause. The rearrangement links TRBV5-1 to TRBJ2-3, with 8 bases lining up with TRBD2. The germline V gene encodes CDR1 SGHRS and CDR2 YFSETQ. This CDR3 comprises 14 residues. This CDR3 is CASSLDYGLAVWWF. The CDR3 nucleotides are TGCGCCAGCAGCTTGGATTACGGACTAGCTGTGTGGTGGTTT.

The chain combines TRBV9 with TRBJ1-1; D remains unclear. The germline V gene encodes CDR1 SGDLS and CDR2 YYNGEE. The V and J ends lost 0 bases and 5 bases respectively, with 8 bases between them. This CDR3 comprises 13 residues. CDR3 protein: CASSVDLATEAFF. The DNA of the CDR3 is TGTGCCAGCAGCGTAGATTTGGCAACTGAAGCTTTCTTT.

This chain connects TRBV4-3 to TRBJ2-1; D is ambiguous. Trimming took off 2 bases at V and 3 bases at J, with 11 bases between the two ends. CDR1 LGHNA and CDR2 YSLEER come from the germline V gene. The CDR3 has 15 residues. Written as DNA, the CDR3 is TGCGCCAGCAGCCAAATACGCTCCTACTACAATGAGCAGTTCTTC. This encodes CASSQIRSYYNEQFF.